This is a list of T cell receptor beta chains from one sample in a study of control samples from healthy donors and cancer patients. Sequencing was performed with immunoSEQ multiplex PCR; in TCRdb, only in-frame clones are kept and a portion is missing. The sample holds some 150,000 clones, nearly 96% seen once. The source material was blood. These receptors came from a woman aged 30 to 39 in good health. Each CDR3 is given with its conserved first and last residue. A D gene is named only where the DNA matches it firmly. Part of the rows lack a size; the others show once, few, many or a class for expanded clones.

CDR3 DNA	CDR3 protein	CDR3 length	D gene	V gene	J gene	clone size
TGCGCCAGCAGCCGAGAAGCCTATAGCAATCAGCCCCAGCATTTT	CASSREAYSNQPQHF	15	NA	TRBV4-1	TRBJ1-5	NA
TGTGCCAGCAGCTTAGGCGGGAGTCAGTGGGAGACCCAGTACTTC	CASSLGGSQWETQYF	15	TRBD2	TRBV11-3	TRBJ2-5	NA
TGTGCCAGCAGTGAGGAATGGAGCGAAAAACTGTTTTTT	CASSEEWSEKLFF	13	NA	TRBV2	TRBJ1-4	NA
TGTGCCACCAGCAGAGATACGCGGGAAGGAGCGGGCCCCTACAATGAGCAGTTCTTC	CATSRDTREGAGPYNEQFF	19	NA	TRBV15	TRBJ2-1	NA
TGTGCCAGCAGTTTAGCCTGGGGCGACAGCAAGAACACCGGGGAGCTGTTTTTT	CASSLAWGDSKNTGELFF	18	NA	TRBV28	TRBJ2-2	NA
TGCGCCAGCAGCCAAGTCGGAGGCGAGCAGTACTTC	CASSQVGGEQYF	12	NA	TRBV4-1	TRBJ2-7	NA
TGTGCCAGTAAATCCCCCGGGGTTGGCTATAATTCACCCCTCCACTTT	CASKSPGVGYNSPLHF	16	NA	TRBV19	TRBJ1-6	NA
TGCAGTGCAAGACAGCTTGAAGCTTTCTTT	CSARQLEAFF	10	NA	TRBV20-1	TRBJ1-1	once
TGTGCCAGCAGCTTTACCTACGAGCAGTACTTC	CASSFTYEQYF	11	NA	TRBV7-8	TRBJ2-7	NA
TGCGCCAGCAGTCACGACGGACAGGCCCCTTATCGGCCCCAGCATTTT	CASSHDGQAPYRPQHF	16	TRBD1	TRBV23-1	TRBJ1-5	NA
TGTGCCAGCAGCTCAGGACAGAGGAATAACTATGGCTACACCTTC	CASSSGQRNNYGYTF	15	NA	TRBV7-2	TRBJ1-2	NA
TGTGCCAGCAGCTCTAGATTGGGACAGGGGGCTGTTGAAGCTTTCTTT	CASSSRLGQGAVEAFF	16	TRBD1	TRBV11-2	TRBJ1-1	NA